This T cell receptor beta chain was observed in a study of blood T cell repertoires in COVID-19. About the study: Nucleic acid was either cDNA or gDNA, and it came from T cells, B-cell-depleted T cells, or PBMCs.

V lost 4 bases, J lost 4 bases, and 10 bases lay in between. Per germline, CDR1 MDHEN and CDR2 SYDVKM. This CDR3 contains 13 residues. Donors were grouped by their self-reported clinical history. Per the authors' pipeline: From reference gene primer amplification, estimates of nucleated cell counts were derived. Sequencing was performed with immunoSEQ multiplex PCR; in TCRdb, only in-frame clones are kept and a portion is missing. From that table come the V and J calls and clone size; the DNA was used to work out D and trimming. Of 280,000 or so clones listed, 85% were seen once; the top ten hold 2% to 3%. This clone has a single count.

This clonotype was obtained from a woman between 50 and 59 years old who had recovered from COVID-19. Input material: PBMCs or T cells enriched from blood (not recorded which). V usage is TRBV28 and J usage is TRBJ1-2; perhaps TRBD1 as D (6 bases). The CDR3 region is CASSSTGPYGYTF. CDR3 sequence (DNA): TGTGCCAGCAGTTCTACAGGGCCCTATGGCTACACCTTC.